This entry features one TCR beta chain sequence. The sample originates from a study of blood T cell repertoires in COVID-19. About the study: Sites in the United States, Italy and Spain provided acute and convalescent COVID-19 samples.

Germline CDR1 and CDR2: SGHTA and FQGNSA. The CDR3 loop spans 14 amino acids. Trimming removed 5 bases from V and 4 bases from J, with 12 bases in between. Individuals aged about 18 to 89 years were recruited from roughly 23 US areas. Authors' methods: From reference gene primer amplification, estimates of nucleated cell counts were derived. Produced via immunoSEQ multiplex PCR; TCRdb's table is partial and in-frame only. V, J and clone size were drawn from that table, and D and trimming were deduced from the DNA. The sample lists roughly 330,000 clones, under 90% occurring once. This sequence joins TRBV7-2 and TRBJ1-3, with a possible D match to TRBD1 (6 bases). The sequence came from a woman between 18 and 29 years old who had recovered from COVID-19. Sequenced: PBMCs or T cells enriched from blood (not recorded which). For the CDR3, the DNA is TGTGCCAGCAGCCCGCATAGGGGGGGAAACACCATATATTTT. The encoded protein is CASSPHRGGNTIYF.